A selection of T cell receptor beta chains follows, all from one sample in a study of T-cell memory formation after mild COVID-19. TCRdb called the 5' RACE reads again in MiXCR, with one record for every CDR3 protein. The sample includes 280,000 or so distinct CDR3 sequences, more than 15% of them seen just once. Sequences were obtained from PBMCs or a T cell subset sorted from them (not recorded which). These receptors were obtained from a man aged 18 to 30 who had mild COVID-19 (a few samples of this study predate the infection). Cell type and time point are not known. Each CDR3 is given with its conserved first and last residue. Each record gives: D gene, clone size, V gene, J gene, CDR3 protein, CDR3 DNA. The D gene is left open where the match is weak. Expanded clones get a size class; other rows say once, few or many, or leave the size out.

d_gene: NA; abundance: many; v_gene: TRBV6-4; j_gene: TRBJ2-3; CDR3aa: CASSDGATDTQYF; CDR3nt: TGTGCCAGCAGTGACGGGGCCACAGATACGCAGTATTTT
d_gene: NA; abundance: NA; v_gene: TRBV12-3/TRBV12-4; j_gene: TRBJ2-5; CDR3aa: CASSRDYAEETQYF; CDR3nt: TGTGCCAGCAGCCGAGACTACGCCGAGGAGACCCAGTACTTC
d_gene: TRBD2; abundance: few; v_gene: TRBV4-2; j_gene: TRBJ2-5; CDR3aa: CASSREPRTSGGQETQYF; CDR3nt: TGTGCCAGCAGCCGCGAACCCCGGACTAGCGGGGGCCAAGAGACCCAGTACTTC
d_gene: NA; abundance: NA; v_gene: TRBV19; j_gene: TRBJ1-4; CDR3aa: CASSVTPQGLIEKLFF; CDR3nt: TGTGCCAGTAGTGTCACACCACAGGGATTGATTGAAAAACTGTTTTTT
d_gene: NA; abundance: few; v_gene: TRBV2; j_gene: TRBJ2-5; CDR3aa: CASSIQETQYF; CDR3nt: TGTGCCAGCAGTATCCAAGAGACCCAGTACTTC
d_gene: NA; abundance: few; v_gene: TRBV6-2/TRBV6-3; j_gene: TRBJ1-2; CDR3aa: CASSARQGSDGYTF; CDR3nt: TGTGCCAGCAGTGCCCGGCAGGGTTCGGATGGCTACACCTTC
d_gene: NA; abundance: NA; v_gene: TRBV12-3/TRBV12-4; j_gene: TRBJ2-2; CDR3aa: CASSFGQVGELFF; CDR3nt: TGTGCCAGCAGTTTTGGGCAGGTCGGGGAGCTGTTTTTT
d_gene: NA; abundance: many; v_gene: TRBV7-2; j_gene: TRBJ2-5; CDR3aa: CASSRGSQETQYF; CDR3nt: TGTGCCAGCAGCCGTGGGTCTCAAGAGACCCAGTACTTC
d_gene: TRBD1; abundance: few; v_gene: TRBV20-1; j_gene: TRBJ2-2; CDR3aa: CSARSHRQGETGELFF; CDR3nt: TGCAGTGCTAGATCGCACAGACAGGGGGAAACCGGGGAGCTGTTTTTT
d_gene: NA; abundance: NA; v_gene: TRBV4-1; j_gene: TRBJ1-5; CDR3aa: CASSQAGEEDQPQHF; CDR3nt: TGCGCCAGCAGCCAAGCAGGGGAAGAGGATCAGCCCCAGCATTTT
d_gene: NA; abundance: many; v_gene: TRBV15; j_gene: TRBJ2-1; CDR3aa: CATSSGTSGSYNEQFF; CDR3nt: TGTGCCACCAGCAGCGGGACCTCCGGCTCCTACAATGAGCAGTTCTTC
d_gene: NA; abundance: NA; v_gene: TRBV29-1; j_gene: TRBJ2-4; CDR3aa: CSAQGLNQNIQYF; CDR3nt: TGCAGCGCCCAAGGACTGAACCAAAACATTCAGTACTTC
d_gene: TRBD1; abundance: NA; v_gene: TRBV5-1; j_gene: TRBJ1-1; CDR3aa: CASSVGDSWNTEAFF; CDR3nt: TGCGCCAGCAGCGTAGGGGACAGTTGGAACACTGAAGCTTTCTTT